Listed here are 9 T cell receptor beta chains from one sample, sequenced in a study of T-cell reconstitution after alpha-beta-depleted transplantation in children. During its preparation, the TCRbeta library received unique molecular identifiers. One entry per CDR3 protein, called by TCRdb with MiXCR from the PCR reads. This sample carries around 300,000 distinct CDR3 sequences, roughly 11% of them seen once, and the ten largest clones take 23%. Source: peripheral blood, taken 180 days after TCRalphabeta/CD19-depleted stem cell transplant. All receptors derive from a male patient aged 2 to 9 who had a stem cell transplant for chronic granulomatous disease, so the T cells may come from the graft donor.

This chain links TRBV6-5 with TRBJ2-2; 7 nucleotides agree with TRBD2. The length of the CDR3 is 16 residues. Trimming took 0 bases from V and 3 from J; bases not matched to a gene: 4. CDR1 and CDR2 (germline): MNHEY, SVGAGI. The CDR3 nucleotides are TGTGCCAGCAGTTACTCCGGGACTACCTACACCGGGGAGCTGTTTTTT. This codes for CASSYSGTTYTGELFF.

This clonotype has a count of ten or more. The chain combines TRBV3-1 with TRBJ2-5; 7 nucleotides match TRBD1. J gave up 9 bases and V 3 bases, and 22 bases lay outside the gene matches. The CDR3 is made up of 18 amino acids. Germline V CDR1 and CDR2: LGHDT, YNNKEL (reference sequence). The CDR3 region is CASSHPNNRGSDSLAQYF. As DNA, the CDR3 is TGTGCCAGCAGCCATCCTAACAACAGGGGATCGGACTCTCTGGCCCAGTACTTC.

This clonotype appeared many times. The CDR3 spells CASSRQHRNTGELFF. CDR3 coding DNA: TGTGCCAGCAGTAGACAGCACAGGAACACCGGGGAGCTGTTTTTT. V is TRBV6-1 and J is TRBJ2-2, with D possibly being TRBD1 (5 bases). CDR3 length: 15 residues. V shed 5 bases and J shed 1 base, with 11 bases lying between them. The V gene's germline CDR1 is MNHNS and CDR2 SASEGT.

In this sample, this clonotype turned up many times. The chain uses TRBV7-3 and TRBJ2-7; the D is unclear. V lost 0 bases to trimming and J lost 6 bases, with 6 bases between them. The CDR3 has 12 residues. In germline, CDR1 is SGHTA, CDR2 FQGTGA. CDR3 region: CASSLTVLEQYF. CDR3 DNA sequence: TGTGCCAGCAGCTTAACGGTTCTCGAGCAGTACTTC.

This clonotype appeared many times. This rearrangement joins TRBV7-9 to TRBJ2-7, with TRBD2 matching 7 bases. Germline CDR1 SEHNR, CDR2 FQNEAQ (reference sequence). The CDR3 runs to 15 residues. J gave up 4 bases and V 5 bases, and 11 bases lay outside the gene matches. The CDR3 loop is CASSQRYGEGYEQYF. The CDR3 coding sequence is TGTGCCAGCAGCCAGAGGTATGGGGAGGGGTACGAGCAGTACTTC.

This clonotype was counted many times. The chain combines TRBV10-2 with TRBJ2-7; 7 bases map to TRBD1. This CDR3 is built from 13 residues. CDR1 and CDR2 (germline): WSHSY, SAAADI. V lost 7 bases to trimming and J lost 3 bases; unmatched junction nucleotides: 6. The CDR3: CASKDREGYEQYF. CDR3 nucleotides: TGCGCCAGCAAAGACAGGGAAGGCTACGAGCAGTACTTC.

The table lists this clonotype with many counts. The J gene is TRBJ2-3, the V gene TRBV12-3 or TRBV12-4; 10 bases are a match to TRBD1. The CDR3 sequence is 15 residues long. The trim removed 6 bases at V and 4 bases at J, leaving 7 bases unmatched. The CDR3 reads CASSRRTGGADTQYF. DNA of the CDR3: TGTGCCAGCAGCCGCCGGACAGGGGGGGCAGATACGCAGTATTTT.

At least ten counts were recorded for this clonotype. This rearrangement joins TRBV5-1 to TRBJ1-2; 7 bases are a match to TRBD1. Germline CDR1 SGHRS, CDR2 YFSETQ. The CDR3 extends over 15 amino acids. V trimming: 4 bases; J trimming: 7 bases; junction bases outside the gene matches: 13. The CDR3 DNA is TGCGCCAGCAGCCCTCCAATGACAGGGAATGTTGGCTACACCTTC. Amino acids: CASSPPMTGNVGYTF. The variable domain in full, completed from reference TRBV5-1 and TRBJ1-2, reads KAGVTQTPRYLIKTRGQQVTLSCSPISGHRSVSWYQQTPGQGLQFLFEYFSETQRNKGNFPGRFSGRQFSNSRSEMNVSTLELGDSALYLCASSPPMTGNVGYTFGSGTRLTVV.

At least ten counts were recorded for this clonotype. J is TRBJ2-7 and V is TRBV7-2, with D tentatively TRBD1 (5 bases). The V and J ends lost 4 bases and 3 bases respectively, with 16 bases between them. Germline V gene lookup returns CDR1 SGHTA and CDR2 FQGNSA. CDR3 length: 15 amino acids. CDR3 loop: CASSYRSNGVYEQYF. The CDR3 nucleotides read TGTGCCAGCAGCTACAGGTCAAATGGGGTCTACGAGCAGTACTTC.